This is a list of T cell receptor beta chains from one sample in a study of cytomegalovirus exposure and HLA in healthy donors. Method: immunoSEQ multiplex PCR; TCRdb's copy keeps in-frame clones and lacks some. The sample consists of 100,000 to 150,000 clones, over 65% of them appearing once. Sequences were obtained from PBMCs. These receptors originate from a woman between 35 and 50 years old in good health and CMV-seropositive. Each CDR3 is given with its conserved first and last residue. D genes are given only for firm matches. Rows may omit the clone size; those that give it use once, few, many or a size class.

D gene,V gene,J gene,clone size,CDR3 protein,CDR3 DNA
-,TRBV6-1,TRBJ2-5,-,CASSSTEWLGTQYF,TGTGCCAGCAGTTCGACTGAGTGGCTAGGGACCCAGTACTTC
-,TRBV15,TRBJ1-1,-,CATSRIQGRPVAFF,TGTGCCACCAGCAGAATACAGGGTCGCCCCGTAGCTTTCTTT
TRBD1,TRBV7-9,TRBJ2-1,-,CASSLEQGAYNEQFF,TGTGCCAGCAGCTTAGAACAGGGGGCGTACAATGAGCAGTTCTTC
-,TRBV4-1,TRBJ1-2,-,CASSQDPLLAWETDGYTF,TGCGCCAGCAGCCAAGATCCGTTACTGGCTTGGGAGACGGATGGCTACACCTTC
TRBD1,TRBV9,TRBJ2-7,-,CASSKDTGGTYEQYF,TGTGCCAGCAGCAAAGACACAGGGGGGACCTACGAGCAGTACTTC
TRBD1,TRBV4-1,TRBJ1-6,-,CASREQGSRNSPLHF,TGCGCCAGCCGCGAACAGGGGTCGAGGAATTCACCCCTCCACTTT
-,TRBV4-2,TRBJ1-1,-,CASSRGGDSTEAFF,TGTGCCAGCAGCCGCGGGGGAGACAGCACTGAAGCTTTCTTT
-,TRBV11-2,TRBJ1-2,-,CASSLDRVNGYTF,TGTGCCAGCAGCTTAGACAGGGTTAATGGCTACACCTTC
-,TRBV7-8,TRBJ2-5,-,CASSPRDGETVKQYF,TGTGCCAGCAGCCCGCGGGACGGAGAGACCGTCAAGCAGTACTTC
-,TRBV7-9,TRBJ2-7,-,CASSSPFTGRAYEQYF,TGTGCCAGCAGCTCTCCTTTTACAGGGAGAGCCTACGAGCAGTACTTC
-,TRBV11-1,TRBJ2-3,-,CASSKRGGVGDTQYF,TGTGCCAGCAGCAAAAGGGGGGGCGTGGGAGATACGCAGTATTTT
TRBD2,TRBV7-2,TRBJ2-1,-,CASSPGTGRVNEQFF,TGTGCCAGCAGCCCCGGGACGGGGAGGGTCAATGAGCAGTTCTTC
TRBD2,TRBV10-3,TRBJ2-3,once,CAISGAGSTDTQYF,TGTGCCATCTCAGGAGCGGGGAGCACAGATACGCAGTATTTT
TRBD2,TRBV15,TRBJ2-7,-,CATSPEATSGSYEQYF,TGTGCCACCAGCCCCGAGGCAACTAGCGGGTCCTACGAGCAGTACTTC
TRBD2,TRBV11-2,TRBJ2-1,-,CASSPMGLAGVNEQFF,TGTGCCAGCAGCCCTATGGGACTAGCGGGAGTCAATGAGCAGTTCTTC
-,TRBV2,TRBJ1-2,-,CASSVTGAKGYTF,TGTGCCAGCAGTGTTACTGGGGCGAAAGGCTACACCTTC
-,TRBV19,TRBJ2-7,-,CASSMREGPYEQYF,TGTGCCAGTAGTATGAGAGAGGGCCCCTACGAGCAGTACTTC
TRBD1,TRBV11-2,TRBJ2-7,once,CASSLIWTGEYEQYF,TGTGCCAGCAGCTTAATATGGACAGGGGAGTACGAGCAGTACTTC
TRBD1,TRBV6-5,TRBJ1-2,-,CASSKDRDYGYTF,TGTGCCAGCAGTAAGGACAGGGACTATGGCTACACCTTC
-,TRBV4-3,TRBJ1-6,-,CASSQDIAPSSPLHF,TGCGCCAGCAGCCAAGATATAGCGCCGAGTTCACCCCTCCACTTT
-,TRBV7-2,TRBJ2-1,-,CASSLVAGNEQFF,TGTGCCAGCAGCTTAGTGGCGGGGAATGAGCAGTTCTTC
-,TRBV15,TRBJ1-4,-,CATSRDLVREKLFF,TGTGCCACCAGCAGAGATCTGGTTCGGGAAAAACTGTTTTTT
TRBD1,TRBV5-1,TRBJ1-2,-,CASSFGQETSGYTF,TGCGCCAGCAGCTTCGGACAGGAGACGTCTGGCTACACCTTC
-,TRBV5-1,TRBJ2-1,-,CASSVVSSEQFF,TGCGCCAGCAGCGTAGTCTCGAGTGAGCAGTTCTTC
TRBD1,TRBV9,TRBJ1-2,-,CASSAQRTGQGYGYTF,TGTGCCAGCAGCGCCCAACGGACAGGGCAAGGCTATGGCTACACCTTC
TRBD2,TRBV27,TRBJ2-6,-,CASSLSSSGRAPGANVLTF,TGTGCCAGCAGTTTATCGTCTAGCGGGAGGGCCCCTGGGGCCAACGTCCTGACTTTC
TRBD2,TRBV5-4,TRBJ2-2,-,CASSSRDDGGGAGELFF,TGTGCCAGCAGCAGCCGGGACGACGGTGGGGGGGCCGGGGAGCTGTTTTTT
TRBD2,TRBV7-2,TRBJ2-7,-,CASSLVGLADYEQYF,TGTGCCAGCAGCTTAGTAGGACTAGCGGACTACGAGCAGTACTTC
-,TRBV11-2,TRBJ1-2,-,CASSLDLRYYGYTF,TGTGCCAGCAGCTTAGATTTACGGTACTATGGCTACACCTTC
-,TRBV6-5,TRBJ1-6,-,CASSYHSLNSPLHF,TGTGCCAGCAGTTACCACTCACTTAATTCACCCCTCCACTTT
-,TRBV7-2,TRBJ1-2,-,CASSFSRGYGYTF,TGTGCCAGCAGCTTCTCCAGAGGCTATGGCTACACCTTC
TRBD1,TRBV9,TRBJ2-3,-,CASSSTGGQYTDTQYF,TGTGCCAGCAGCAGCACAGGGGGGCAGTACACAGATACGCAGTATTTT
TRBD1,TRBV7-9,TRBJ1-1,-,CASSLTRQGSEAFF,TGTGCCAGCAGCTTAACGAGACAGGGGTCTGAAGCTTTCTTT
-,TRBV6-5,TRBJ1-1,-,CASSSSTGHTEAFF,TGTGCCAGCAGTTCATCTACAGGGCACACTGAAGCTTTCTTT
-,TRBV27,TRBJ2-5,-,CASSLSLALQETQYF,TGTGCCAGCAGTTTATCACTCGCACTCCAAGAGACCCAGTACTTC
TRBD2,TRBV9,TRBJ2-5,-,CASSVAERGPHETQYF,TGTGCCAGCAGCGTAGCCGAGCGGGGGCCCCACGAGACCCAGTACTTC
-,TRBV30,TRBJ2-2,-,CAWKPHKNTGELFF,TGTGCCTGGAAACCTCACAAGAACACCGGGGAGCTGTTTTTT
TRBD1,TRBV5-5,TRBJ2-7,-,CASSAIQGALTYEQYF,TGTGCCAGCAGCGCTATACAGGGGGCTCTAACCTACGAGCAGTACTTC
-,TRBV2,TRBJ2-7,few,CASTDRYEQYF,TGTGCCAGCACTGACCGCTACGAGCAGTACTTC
TRBD1,TRBV5-4,TRBJ2-6,-,CASSSAGTGPSGANVLTF,TGTGCCAGCAGCTCGGCTGGGACAGGTCCTTCTGGGGCCAACGTCCTGACTTTC
TRBD1,TRBV5-1,TRBJ2-7,-,CASSREQGQYYEQYF,TGCGCCAGCAGCAGGGAACAGGGACAGTACTACGAGCAGTACTTC
TRBD1,TRBV2,TRBJ2-1,-,CASRDDRGSSYNEQFF,TGTGCCAGCAGAGACGACAGGGGCTCCTCCTACAATGAGCAGTTCTTC
TRBD2,TRBV11-2,TRBJ2-7,-,CASSLMASGRTGEQYF,TGTGCCAGCAGCTTAATGGCTAGCGGGAGAACGGGTGAGCAGTACTTC
-,TRBV18,TRBJ1-1,-,CASSQRQNTEAFF,TGTGCCAGCTCACAACGACAGAACACTGAAGCTTTCTTT
-,TRBV27,TRBJ1-2,-,CASNYRTPSYGYTF,TGTGCCAGCAATTACAGGACCCCCTCCTATGGCTACACCTTC